This T cell receptor (beta chain) was sequenced for a study of tissue T cells after allogeneic stem cell transplantation. Study results and limitations: Within patients, tissue anatomy strongly shaped TCR repertoire composition. Blood and spleen captured only part of the tissue TCR repertoire.

Details on this clone: What it binds is not known. Germline and genes: mouse. The missing CDR3 end, 1 residue past where the read stops, is filled in from the germline J gene.

Germline assignment: CDR1 NNHNN and CDR2 SYGAGS (reference sequence). Trimming removed 3 bases from V and 4 bases from J; junction bases left unmatched: 6. The CDR3 is 15 residues long. Sequencing of TCRbeta CDR3 at survey depth gave sequences and template counts. The repertoire was sequenced with immunoSEQ multiplex PCR; TCRdb's copy has only in-frame clones and lacks some. The sample carries roughly 20,000 clones, roughly three quarters recorded once. The sequencing input was blood. This chain connects TRBV13-2 to TRBJ2-5; 9 bases agree with TRBD1. The receptor's source is a female BALB/c mouse in good health. Mouse strain MHC haplotype: H2-d. The CDR3 sequence is CASGGGTGTEDTQYF. The part of the CDR3 DNA that was read is TGTGCCAGCGGTGGCGGGACAGGGACGGAAGACACCCAGTAC.